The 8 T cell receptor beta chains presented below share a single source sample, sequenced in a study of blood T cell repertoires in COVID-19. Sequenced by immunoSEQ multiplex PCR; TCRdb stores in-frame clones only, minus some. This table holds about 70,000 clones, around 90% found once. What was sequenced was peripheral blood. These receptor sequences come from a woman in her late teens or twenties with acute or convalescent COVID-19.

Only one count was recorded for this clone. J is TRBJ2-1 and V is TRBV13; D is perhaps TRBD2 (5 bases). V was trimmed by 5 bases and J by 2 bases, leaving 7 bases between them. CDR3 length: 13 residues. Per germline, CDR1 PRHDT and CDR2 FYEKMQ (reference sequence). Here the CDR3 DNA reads TGTGCCAGCAGCCGCGGGCCCTACAATGAGCAGTTCTTC. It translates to CASSRGPYNEQFF.

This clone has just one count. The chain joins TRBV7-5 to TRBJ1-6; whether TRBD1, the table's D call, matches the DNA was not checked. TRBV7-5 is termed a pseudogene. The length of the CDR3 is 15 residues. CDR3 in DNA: TGTGTCAGAAGCACCCAGGGGGTGGAAAATTCACCCCTCCACTTT. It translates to CVRSTQGVENSPLHF.

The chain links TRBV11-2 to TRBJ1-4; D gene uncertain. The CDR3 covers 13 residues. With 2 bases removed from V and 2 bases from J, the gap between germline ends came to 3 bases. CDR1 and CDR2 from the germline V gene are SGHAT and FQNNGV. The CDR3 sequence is CASSLSTNEKLFF. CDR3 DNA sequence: TGTGCCAGCAGCTTATCGACTAATGAAAAACTGTTTTTT.

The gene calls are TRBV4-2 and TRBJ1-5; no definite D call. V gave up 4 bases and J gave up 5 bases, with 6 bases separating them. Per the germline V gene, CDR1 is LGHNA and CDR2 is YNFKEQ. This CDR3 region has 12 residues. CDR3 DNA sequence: TGTGCCAGCAGCCTTCAGGATCAGCCCCAGCATTTT. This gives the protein CASSLQDQPQHF.

The CDR3 spells CASSHRGRDLGDNEQFF. In nucleotides, the CDR3 is TGTGCCAGCAGCCATCGCGGAAGGGACTTGGGGGATAATGAGCAGTTCTTC. This rearrangement joins TRBV3-1 (or the pseudogene TRBV3-2) to TRBJ2-1; tentatively, D is TRBD2 (6 bases). V was shortened by 3 bases and J by 7 bases, with 22 bases between the two germline ends. Per the germline V gene, CDR1 is LGHDT and CDR2 is YNNKEL (reference sequence). This CDR3 region has 17 residues.

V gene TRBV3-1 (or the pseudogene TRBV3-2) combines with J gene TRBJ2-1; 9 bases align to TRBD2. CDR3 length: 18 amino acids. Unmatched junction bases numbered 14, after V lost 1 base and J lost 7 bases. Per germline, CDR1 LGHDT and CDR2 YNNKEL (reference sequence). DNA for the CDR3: TGTGCCAGCAGCCAAGCCGTGGTTGGGCTAGCGGGAAATAATGAGCAGTTCTTC. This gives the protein CASSQAVVGLAGNNEQFF.

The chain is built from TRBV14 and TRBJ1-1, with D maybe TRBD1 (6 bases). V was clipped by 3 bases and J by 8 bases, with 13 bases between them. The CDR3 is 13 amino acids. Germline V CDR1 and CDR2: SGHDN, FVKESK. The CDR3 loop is CASSHDRFHEAFF. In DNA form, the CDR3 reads TGTGCCAGCAGCCACGACAGGTTTCACGAAGCTTTCTTT.

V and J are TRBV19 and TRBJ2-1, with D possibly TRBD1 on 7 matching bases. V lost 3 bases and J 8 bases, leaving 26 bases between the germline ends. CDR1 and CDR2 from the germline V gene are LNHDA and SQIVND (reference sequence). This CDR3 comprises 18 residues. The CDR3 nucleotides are TGTGCCAGTAGTATCCAGGGGGGATTGGGCTGGCCCAACGATGAGCAGTTCTTC. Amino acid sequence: CASSIQGGLGWPNDEQFF.